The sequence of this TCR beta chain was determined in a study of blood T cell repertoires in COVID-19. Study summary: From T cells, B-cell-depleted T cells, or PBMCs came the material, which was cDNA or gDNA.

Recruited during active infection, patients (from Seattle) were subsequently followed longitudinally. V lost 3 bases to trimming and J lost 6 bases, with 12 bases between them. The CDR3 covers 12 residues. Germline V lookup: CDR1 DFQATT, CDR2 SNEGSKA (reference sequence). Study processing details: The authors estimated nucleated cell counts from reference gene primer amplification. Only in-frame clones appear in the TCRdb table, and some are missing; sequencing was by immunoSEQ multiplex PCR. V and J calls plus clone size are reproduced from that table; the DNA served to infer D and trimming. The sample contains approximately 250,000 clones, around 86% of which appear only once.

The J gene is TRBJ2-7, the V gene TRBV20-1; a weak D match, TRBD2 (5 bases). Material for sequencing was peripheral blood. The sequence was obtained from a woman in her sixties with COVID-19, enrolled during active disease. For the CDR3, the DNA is TGCAGTGCTAGTAGGGTCCGGGGCGAGCAGTACTTC. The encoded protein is CSASRVRGEQYF.